This TCR beta chain appears in the sequencing data of a study of T-cell memory formation after mild COVID-19. Overall study results and limits: Contracting clones localized mainly to CM and EM when CD4+ and mainly to EMRA when CD8+.

5'RACE with constant-segment primers yielded barcoded, UMI-tagged TCR alpha and TCR beta cDNA libraries. MiXCR was run by TCRdb on the 5' RACE reads, yielding one entry per CDR3 protein. The sample records fewer than 450,000 distinct CDR3 sequences, 20% to 25% being singletons. Regarding this clonotype: The antigen is not known.

The CDR3 length is 16 residues. V trimming: 3 bases; J trimming: 0 bases; junction bases outside the gene matches: 6. The germline gives CDR1 GTSNPN, CDR2 SVGIG (reference sequence). Specimen: PBMCs or a T cell subset sorted from them (not recorded which). This receptor was taken from an adult woman who had mild COVID-19 (a few samples of this study predate the infection). Cell type and time point are not known. The chain links TRBV30 to TRBJ2-3; the match to TRBD2 covers 10 bases. The CDR3 coding sequence is TGTGCCTGGAGAGCTAGCGGGGGTCCTAGCACAGATACGCAGTATTTT. The encoded protein is CAWRASGGPSTDTQYF.